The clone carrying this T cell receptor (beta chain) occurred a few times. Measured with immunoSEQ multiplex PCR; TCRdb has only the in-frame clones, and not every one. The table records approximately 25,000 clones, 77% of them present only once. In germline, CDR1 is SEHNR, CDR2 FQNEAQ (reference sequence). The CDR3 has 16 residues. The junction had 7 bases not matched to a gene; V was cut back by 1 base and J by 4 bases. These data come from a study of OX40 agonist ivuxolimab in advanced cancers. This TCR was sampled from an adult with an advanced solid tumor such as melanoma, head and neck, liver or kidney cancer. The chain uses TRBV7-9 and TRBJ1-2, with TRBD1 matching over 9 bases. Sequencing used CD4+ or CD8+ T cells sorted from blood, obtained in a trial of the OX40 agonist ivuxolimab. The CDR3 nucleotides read TGTGCCAGCAGCTTAGGCGGACAGGGGAGTAGCTATGGCTACACCTTC. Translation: CASSLGGQGSSYGYTF.